A single sample is the source of the 8 T cell receptor beta chains below, sequenced in a study of blood T cell repertoires in COVID-19. Measured with immunoSEQ multiplex PCR; TCRdb has only the in-frame clones, and not every one. The repertoire holds 150,000 to 200,000 clones, 84% seen once, with 7.7% in the top ten. Sequenced input: peripheral blood. These receptors were taken from a man aged 35-49 years who had recovered from COVID-19.

The V call is TRBV21-1, the J call TRBJ2-7; TRBD1, the table's D call, was not compared with the DNA. TRBV21-1 is listed as a pseudogene. The CDR3 covers 18 residues. The chain's CDR3 is CASSKECLVRGIIYEQYF. In nucleotides, the CDR3 is TGTGCCAGCAGCAAAGAGTGTCTAGTCAGGGGGATAATCTACGAGCAGTACTTC.

The chain has TRBV11-2 and TRBJ1-4; 9 bases align to TRBD1. This CDR3 spans 15 amino acids. V dropped 4 bases and J dropped 10; count of bases not matched to a gene: 10. Germline V gives CDR1 SGHAT, CDR2 FQNNGV. Written as DNA, the CDR3 is TGTGCCAGCAGCTCGATCCGGGACAGGGACCGAAAACTGTTTTTT. Protein sequence: CASSSIRDRDRKLFF.

The chain has TRBV6-5 and TRBJ2-1; tentatively, D is TRBD2 (5 bases). Germline V lookup: CDR1 MNHEY, CDR2 SVGAGI. V was trimmed by 5 bases and J by 0 bases, leaving 11 bases between them. This CDR3 region has 15 residues. CDR3 sequence (DNA): TGTGCCAGCAGTCCGGGGTTTAGCTCCTACAATGAGCAGTTCTTC. Protein sequence: CASSPGFSSYNEQFF.

J is TRBJ1-5 and V is TRBV7-8, with 7 bases fitting TRBD1. The germline V gene encodes CDR1 SGHVS and CDR2 FQNEAQ. V lost 3 bases, J lost 3 bases, and 11 bases stayed unmatched. This CDR3 comprises 17 residues. The CDR3 coding sequence is TGTGCCAGCAGCTTTTTAGCTGTGGGGACAGTCAATCAGCCCCAGCATTTT. Translation gives CASSFLAVGTVNQPQHF.

V gene TRBV2 combines with J gene TRBJ1-5; no clear D gene. The CDR3 is made up of 13 amino acids. V gave up 3 bases and J gave up 5 bases, with 8 bases separating them. Germline CDR1 is SNHLY and CDR2 is FYNNEI. The CDR3: CASSEGRDQPQHF. In nucleotides, the CDR3 is TGTGCCAGCAGTGAGGGGAGGGATCAGCCCCAGCATTTT.

This clone was detected only once. This chain uses TRBV7-2 with TRBJ1-2; TRBD1 might be the D (6 bases). The CDR3 spans 13 residues. The germline V gene encodes CDR1 SGHTA and CDR2 FQGNSA. V was cut by 2 bases and J by 6 bases, with 10 bases left in between. The CDR3, as DNA: TGTGCCAGCAGCTTACAACAGGGTGATGGCTACACCTTC. Protein product: CASSLQQGDGYTF.

The J gene is TRBJ1-2, the V gene TRBV7-2; TRBD1 aligns across 8 bases. This CDR3 has 17 amino acids. From germline, CDR1 is SGHTA and CDR2 FQGNSA. The junction had 10 bases not matched to a gene; V was cut back by 4 bases and J by 0 bases. CDR3 in DNA: TGTGCCAGCAGCTCCCCGGGACAGGTTCTAGCTAACTATGGCTACACCTTC. Its translation is CASSSPGQVLANYGYTF.

The chain couples TRBV6-5 to TRBJ2-5; D is undetermined. Per the germline V gene, CDR1 is MNHEY and CDR2 is SVGAGI. The CDR3 length is 13 residues. Trimming shortened V by 8 bases and J by 1 base, and 11 bases separated the two germline ends. The DNA for the CDR3 is TGTGCCAGCCGAGGAAGACTCCAAGAGACCCAGTACTTC. Protein: CASRGRLQETQYF.